This T cell receptor beta chain was retrieved from a study of cytomegalovirus exposure and HLA in healthy donors. Regarding this clone: Antigen: not known.

The study's findings and limits: The tendency of first-cohort TCR clusters to co-occur in the roughly 130 validation repertoires was the finding of a later analysis. Most TCR sequences proved rare, with some public TCRs found in many donors. There were three CMV-associated chains whose specificity for CMV antigens was confirmed in vitro. TCR beta chains numbering 164 were designated cytomegalovirus-associated.

The data were produced by immunoSEQ multiplex PCR, yet TCRdb's version contains in-frame clones alone and is incomplete. This sample has some 270,000 clones; just over 85% occur once, and the top ten carry over 0.95%. Looked up from germline, CDR1 is SGHNT and CDR2 is YYREEE (reference sequence). The CDR3 is 15 residues long. V dropped 4 bases and J dropped 1; count of bases not matched to a gene: 7. The sequenced material came from PBMCs. This chain uses TRBV5-4 with TRBJ1-2; 7 bases line up with TRBD1. The TCR comes from a woman between 18 and 30 years old in good health and CMV-seronegative. The CDR3 is CASSGGQRLNYGYTF. The CDR3 coding sequence is TGTGCCAGCAGCGGGGGACAGCGGCTTAACTATGGCTACACCTTC.